The 32 T cell receptor beta chains listed next were all sequenced from one sample in a study of post-analysis software for immune sequencing data. Overall study results and limits: Controls had lower frequencies than patients of about 5 TRBV segments, which included TRBV5-6, TRBV5-1 and TRBV20-1.

No antigen has been assigned to these receptors. Incorporated into the TCR beta cDNA libraries were unique molecular identifiers, which served to reduce PCR and sequencing biases. Each CDR3 protein gets one entry after TCRdb re-called the PCR reads with MiXCR. In the table there are hundreds of thousands of distinct CDR3 sequences, 30% of which are singletons. The sequenced sample was blood. These receptors originate from a girl aged 5 to 17 with multiple sclerosis.

This clonotype is a singleton in its sample. CDR3 loop: CASSSRQGLSGYTF. The CDR3 DNA follows: TGTGCCAGCAGCTCTAGACAGGGGCTATCGGGCTACACCTTC. The chain couples TRBV7-9 to TRBJ1-2; 8 bases fit TRBD1. CDR1 is SEHNR, CDR2 FQNEAQ, per germline (reference sequence). This CDR3 has 14 residues. Unmatched junction bases numbered 9, after V lost 4 bases and J lost 8 bases.

The CDR3 DNA reads as TGCAGTGCTTGTCATAGCAATCAGCCCCAGCATTTT. Translated, it gives CSACHSNQPQHF. The chain recombines TRBV20-1 with TRBJ1-5; D is ambiguous. Germline CDR1 and CDR2: DFQATT and SNEGSKA (reference sequence). This CDR3 region has 12 residues. Trimming took 5 bases from V and 0 from J, leaving 5 bases between them.

In its sample, this clonotype was seen a few times. The chain employs TRBV15 and TRBJ1-5; 7 positions agree with TRBD1. Germline lookup yields CDR1 LNHNV and CDR2 YYDKDF (reference sequence). Losses at the gene ends were 5 bases for V and 3 bases for J; bases not matched to a gene: 10. The CDR3 sequence is 16 residues long. CDR3 region: CATSGREGQHNQPQHF. The CDR3 bases are TGTGCCACCAGCGGAAGGGAGGGACAGCACAATCAGCCCCAGCATTTT.

This clonotype occurred a few times. This sequence joins TRBV20-1 and TRBJ2-7, with TRBD2 matching 10 bases. The CDR3 has 14 amino acids. CDR1 is DFQATT and CDR2 is SNEGSKA in the germline V gene (reference sequence). J was trimmed by 7 bases and V by 5 bases; bases with no gene match: 11. In nucleotides, the CDR3 is TGCAGTGCTCCTGGGACTAGCGTATACAATGAGCAGTACTTC. It translates to CSAPGTSVYNEQYF.

This chain joins TRBV6-4 and TRBJ2-1; TRBD1 matches at 7 bases. V was clipped by 0 bases and J by 8 bases; unmatched bases: 7. Germline CDR1 MRHNA, CDR2 SNTAGT. The CDR3 extends over 15 amino acids. CDR3 bases: TGTGCCAGCAGTGACTCGGGCAGGGGGATGGATGAGCAGTTCTTC. As protein: CASSDSGRGMDEQFF.

CDR3 region: CASSYGRDTDTQYF. The DNA for the CDR3 is TGTGCCAGCAGTTATGGGCGGGACACAGATACGCAGTATTTT. The J gene is TRBJ2-3, the V gene TRBV12-3 or TRBV12-4; D is perhaps TRBD2 (6 bases). This CDR3 comprises 14 residues. V lost 4 bases and J lost 2, with 10 bases in between.

This chain links TRBV10-3 with TRBJ2-5, with D tentatively TRBD2 (6 bases). Trimming shortened V by 2 bases and J by 5 bases, and 21 bases separated the two germline ends. The CDR3 loop spans 17 amino acids. Germline CDR1 is ENHRY and CDR2 is SYGVKD. The CDR3 reads CAISENGVGRGSETQYF. The CDR3 nucleotides are TGTGCCATCAGTGAGAATGGTGTGGGACGGGGGTCGGAGACCCAGTACTTC.

The genes are TRBV15 and TRBJ2-7, with TRBD1 matching over 7 bases. V shed 6 bases and J 2 bases; nucleotides not matched to a gene: 10. Germline CDR1 LNHNV, CDR2 YYDKDF (reference sequence). The length of the CDR3 is 15 residues. CDR3 DNA sequence: TGTGCCACCAGGAAACTAGGGGACAGCACCTACGAGCAGTACTTC. This encodes CATRKLGDSTYEQYF.

The V gene is TRBV3-1, the J gene TRBJ1-1; 7 bases match TRBD1. CDR3 length: 17 amino acids. Germline CDR1 LGHDT, CDR2 YNNKEL (reference sequence). Unmatched junction bases numbered 18, after V lost 5 bases and J lost 6 bases. The CDR3 reads CASSAQPGQLKGAEAFF. In DNA, the CDR3 is TGTGCCAGCAGCGCTCAACCGGGACAGCTTAAGGGCGCTGAAGCTTTCTTT.

About this clonotype: This may arise from a read error, as a much more abundant clone is one base away. This chain joins TRBV29-1 and TRBJ2-7; TRBD1 matches at 7 bases. This CDR3 spans 13 amino acids. Germline V gene lookup returns CDR1 SQVTM and CDR2 ANQGSEA. V dropped 3 bases and J dropped 0; count of bases not matched to a gene: 2. The CDR3 loop is CSVDGTASYEQYF. CDR3 in DNA: TGCAGCGTTGATGGGACAGCCTCCTACGAGCAGTACTTC.

The chain joins TRBV29-1 to TRBJ1-2; D possibly corresponds to TRBD1 (6 bases). Germline CDR1 reads SQVTM; CDR2 reads ANQGSEA. The CDR3 length is 14 residues. Trimming pared 2 bases from V and 2 bases from J, leaving 12 bases between. The CDR3 sequence: CSVELPGENYGYTF. DNA of the CDR3: TGCAGCGTTGAATTGCCAGGGGAGAACTATGGCTACACCTTC.

This clonotype appeared a few times. The chain couples TRBV5-6 to TRBJ1-1, with TRBD1 identical over 7 bases. This CDR3 contains 13 residues. V trimming: 0 bases; J trimming: 8 bases; junction bases outside the gene matches: 4. Germline assignment: CDR1 SGHDT and CDR2 YYEEEE. The CDR3 loop is CASSLVGGGEAFF. DNA of the CDR3: TGTGCCAGCAGCTTGGTAGGGGGCGGAGAAGCTTTCTTT.

This clonotype occurred a few times. The chain combines TRBV5-1 with TRBJ2-3; D is perhaps TRBD1 (5 bases). V lost 3 bases, J lost 4 bases, and 18 bases lay in between. CDR1 is SGHRS and CDR2 is YFSETQ in the germline V gene. This CDR3 spans 16 amino acids. As DNA, the CDR3 is TGCGCCAGCAGCTGGCCAGGACCAGGGTCGGCAGATACGCAGTATTTT. This gives the protein CASSWPGPGSADTQYF.

The chain recombines TRBV20-1 with TRBJ2-5; D is tentatively TRBD1 or TRBD2 (5 bases each). V lost 3 bases, J lost 5 bases, and 16 bases lay in between. Germline V gene lookup returns CDR1 DFQATT and CDR2 SNEGSKA (reference sequence). The length of the CDR3 is 14 residues. CDR3 nucleotides: TGCAGTGCTAGTATATTGGGACCTCACGAGACCCAGTACTTC. Residues: CSASILGPHETQYF.

This clonotype occurred once. Just one base apart from a much larger clone, this may be a read error. The chain couples TRBV7-2 to TRBJ2-4; D not resolved. Germline CDR1 and CDR2: SGHTA and FQGNSA. Trimming removed 4 bases from V and 0 bases from J, with 10 bases in between. The CDR3 consists of 15 residues. The CDR3 protein is CASSSSVLAKNIQYF. DNA for the CDR3: TGTGCCAGCAGCTCATCAGTCCTAGCCAAAAACATTCAGTACTTC. The full variable domain, with the rest looked up from reference TRBV7-2 and TRBJ2-4, is GAGVSQSPSNKVTEKGKDVELRCDPISGHTALYWYRQSLGQGLEFLIYFQGNSAPDKSGLPSDRFSAERTGGSVSTLTIQRTQQEDSAVYLCASSSSVLAKNIQYFGAGTRLSVL.

The chain links TRBV21-1 to TRBJ1-1; TRBD1, the table's D call, was not compared with the DNA. TRBV21-1 is labeled a pseudogene. The CDR3 covers 16 residues. In nucleotides, the CDR3 is TGTGCCAGCAGCCCCCTTGACCGGGACAGGGGCACTGAAGCTTTCTTT. The encoded protein is CASSPLDRDRGTEAFF.

This sequence joins TRBV27 and TRBJ2-7; a possible D gene is TRBD2 (6 bases). The germline gives CDR1 MNHEY, CDR2 SMNVEV (reference sequence). The CDR3 has 13 residues. V lost 3 bases, J lost 3 bases, and 9 bases lay in between. The CDR3 loop reads CASSFGTLYEQYF. The CDR3 nucleotides are TGTGCCAGCAGTTTCGGGACTCTCTACGAGCAGTACTTC.

The chain carries TRBV5-1 and TRBJ1-2; D gene ambiguous. CDR3 length equals 14 residues. Germline V gene data show CDR1 as SGHRS and CDR2 as YFSETQ. The V gene lost 0 bases and the J gene lost 4 bases, with 10 bases spanning the gap. The CDR3 region is CASSLDSLSYGYTF. For the CDR3, the DNA is TGCGCCAGCAGCTTGGACAGCCTATCCTATGGCTACACCTTC.

The rearrangement uses TRBV2 and TRBJ2-1; 10 nucleotides align to TRBD2. From germline, CDR1 is SNHLY and CDR2 FYNNEI. V gave up 6 bases and J gave up 3 bases; unmatched junction bases: 14. The CDR3 extends over 18 amino acids. CDR3 loop: CASRGLAGAGHDYNEQFF. CDR3 DNA: TGTGCCAGCAGGGGCCTAGCGGGAGCGGGGCACGACTACAATGAGCAGTTCTTC. Full variable domain (rest looked up from reference TRBV2 and TRBJ2-1): EPEVTQTPSHQVTQMGQEVILRCVPISNHLYFYWYRQILGQKVEFLVSFYNNEISEKSEIFDDQFSVERPDGSNFTLKIRSTKLEDSAMYFCASRGLAGAGHDYNEQFFGPGTRLTVL.

This sequence joins TRBV20-1 and TRBJ1-5; the D is unclear. This CDR3 contains 17 residues. Trimming left V 0 bases short and J 2 bases short, with 17 bases between. The germline gives CDR1 DFQATT, CDR2 SNEGSKA (reference sequence). CDR3 bases: TGCAGTGCTAGAGATACAATCCCAGTAAACGGCAATCAGCCCCAGCATTTT. Translation: CSARDTIPVNGNQPQHF.

The V call is TRBV29-1, the J call TRBJ1-1; 8 nucleotides agree with TRBD1. The V gene's germline CDR1 is SQVTM and CDR2 ANQGSEA. The ends lost 7 bases at V and 4 bases at J; junction bases unmatched: 11. CDR3 length equals 14 residues. The CDR3 bases are TGCAGCGGTACAGGGGGGTTCAGGGGCACTGAAGCTTTCTTT. The encoded protein is CSGTGGFRGTEAFF.

The rearrangement links TRBV27 to TRBJ2-7; the match to TRBD2 covers 8 bases. J was trimmed by 5 bases and V by 5 bases; bases with no gene match: 11. There are 15 residues in the CDR3. Germline assignment: CDR1 MNHEY and CDR2 SMNVEV (reference sequence). In DNA form, the CDR3 reads TGTGCCAGCAGTCAAAAAAGCGGGAGAGGCAACGAGCAGTACTTC. Amino acids: CASSQKSGRGNEQYF.

This clonotype was seen more than once but under ten times. This chain uses TRBV25-1 with TRBJ2-3; no reliable D call. V gave up 5 bases and J gave up 3 bases, with 9 bases separating them. CDR3 size: 13 residues. Germline V lookup: CDR1 MGHDK, CDR2 SYGVNS. The DNA of the CDR3 is TGTGCCAGCAGTAAACCCGGGACAGATACGCAGTATTTT. Residues: CASSKPGTDTQYF.

This clonotype was detected a few times. The J gene is TRBJ2-3, the V gene TRBV12-3 or TRBV12-4, with a weak D call TRBD1 (6 bases). The germline V and J ends were trimmed by 7 bases and 0 bases, with 8 bases remaining between them. The CDR3 has 13 amino acids. Here the CDR3 reads CASKTGSTDTQYF. DNA for the CDR3: TGTGCCAGCAAGACAGGAAGCACAGATACGCAGTATTTT.

J is TRBJ2-7 and V is TRBV9, with TRBD1 matching 8 bases. The CDR3 is 13 residues long. Germline CDR1 is SGDLS and CDR2 is YYNGEE. V shed 4 bases, J shed 6 bases, and the junction held 6 bases outside the gene matches. The CDR3 DNA reads as TGTGCCAGCAGCCCGGGACAGGCCGGCGAGCAGTACTTC. Translation gives CASSPGQAGEQYF.

The count of this clonotype is one. Mismatch with germline at one junction end may stem from a read error. The rearrangement joins TRBV7-2 to TRBJ1-1; D unresolved. Germline CDR1 and CDR2: SGHTA and FQGNSA. The CDR3 runs 16 residues. The DNA for the CDR3 is TGTGCCTGCAGCTTGGCCCTACAAGCCCCGAACACTGAAGCTTTCTTT. As protein: CACSLALQAPNTEAFF.

There are many counts of this clonotype. This sequence joins TRBV29-1 and TRBJ2-7; 8 bases align to TRBD2. Germline CDR1 and CDR2: SQVTM and ANQGSEA. The CDR3 contains 13 residues. V was clipped by 6 bases and J by 1 base; unmatched bases: 5. This CDR3 reads CSVSGGKSYEQYF. In DNA form, the CDR3 reads TGCAGCGTGTCGGGGGGGAAATCCTACGAGCAGTACTTC.

This clonotype was counted only a few times. This chain connects TRBV20-1 to TRBJ2-5; a possible D gene is TRBD1 (6 bases). The J call may not be correct, given that the DNA end is closer to TRBJ2-7. This CDR3 has 13 residues. Germline V gene sequence: CDR1 DFQATT, CDR2 SNEGSKA (reference sequence). CDR3 loop: CSARDSSSYEQYF. CDR3 sequence (DNA): TGCAGTGCTAGGGACAGTTCCTCCTACGAGCAGTACTTC.

The chain couples TRBV20-1 to TRBJ2-1; D remains ambiguous. CDR1 DFQATT and CDR2 SNEGSKA come from the germline V gene (reference sequence). The CDR3 runs 11 residues. V shed 3 bases and J shed 10 bases, with 10 bases lying between them. CDR3 protein: CSASIGNEQFF. Written as DNA, the CDR3 is TGCAGTGCTAGTATTGGCAACGAGCAGTTCTTC.

The chain has TRBV7-8 and TRBJ2-3; 10 bases agree with TRBD1. CDR1 SGHVS and CDR2 FQNEAQ come from the germline V gene. V lost 5 bases and J lost 8; bases outside the gene matches: 13. This CDR3 is built from 16 residues. The CDR3 loop reads CASSPPRDRGRATQYF. The CDR3, as DNA: TGTGCCAGCAGCCCCCCCCGGGACAGGGGCCGGGCTACGCAGTATTTT.

This clonotype has just a few counts. The chain has TRBV20-1 and TRBJ2-1, with TRBD2 identical over 9 bases. This CDR3 contains 15 residues. Germline V gene lookup returns CDR1 DFQATT and CDR2 SNEGSKA (reference sequence). V shed 6 bases and J 9 bases; nucleotides not matched to a gene: 15. As DNA, the CDR3 is TGCAGTGCGTACTACGGCCTAGCGGGAAGAGGTGAGCAGTTCTTC. Translation: CSAYYGLAGRGEQFF.

Only a few counts were recorded for this clonotype. This sequence joins TRBV9 and TRBJ2-1; D unclear. This CDR3 has 13 amino acids. Per germline, CDR1 SGDLS and CDR2 YYNGEE. Trimming removed 0 bases at V and 8 bases at J, with 9 bases between. This CDR3 is CASSVDQVHEQFF. The CDR3 nucleotides are TGTGCCAGCAGCGTAGATCAGGTCCATGAGCAGTTCTTC.